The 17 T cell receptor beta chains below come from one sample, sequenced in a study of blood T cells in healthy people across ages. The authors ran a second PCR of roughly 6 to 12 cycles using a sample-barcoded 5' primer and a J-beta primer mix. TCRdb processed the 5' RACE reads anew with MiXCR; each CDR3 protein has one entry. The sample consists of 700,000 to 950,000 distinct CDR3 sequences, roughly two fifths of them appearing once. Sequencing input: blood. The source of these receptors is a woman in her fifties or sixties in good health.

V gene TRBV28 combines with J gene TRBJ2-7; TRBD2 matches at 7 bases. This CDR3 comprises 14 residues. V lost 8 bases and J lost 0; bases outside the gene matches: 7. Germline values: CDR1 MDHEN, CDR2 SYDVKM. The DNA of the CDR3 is TGTGCCAGCGACGCGTCGGGAGGCTCCTACGAGCAGTACTTC. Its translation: CASDASGGSYEQYF.

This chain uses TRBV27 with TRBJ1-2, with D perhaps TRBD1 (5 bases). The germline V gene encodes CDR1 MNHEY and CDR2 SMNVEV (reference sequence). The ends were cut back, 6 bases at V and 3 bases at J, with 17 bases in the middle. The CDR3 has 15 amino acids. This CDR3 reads CASSLSRTIHYGYTF. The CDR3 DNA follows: TGTGCCAGCAGCCTATCTCGGACAATTCACTATGGCTACACCTTC.

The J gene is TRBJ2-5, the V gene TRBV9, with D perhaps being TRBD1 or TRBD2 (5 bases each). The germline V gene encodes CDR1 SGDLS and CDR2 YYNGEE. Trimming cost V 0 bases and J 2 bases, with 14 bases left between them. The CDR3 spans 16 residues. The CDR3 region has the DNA TGTGCCAGCAGCGTAGCCGCCGGGACGGGACAAGAGACCCAGTACTTC. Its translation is CASSVAAGTGQETQYF. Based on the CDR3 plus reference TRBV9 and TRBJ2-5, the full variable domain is DSGVTQTPKHLITATGQRVTLRCSPRSGDLSVYWYQQSLDQGLQFLIQYYNGEERAKGNILERFSAQQFPDLHSELNLSSLELGDSALYFCASSVAAGTGQETQYFGPGTRLLVL.

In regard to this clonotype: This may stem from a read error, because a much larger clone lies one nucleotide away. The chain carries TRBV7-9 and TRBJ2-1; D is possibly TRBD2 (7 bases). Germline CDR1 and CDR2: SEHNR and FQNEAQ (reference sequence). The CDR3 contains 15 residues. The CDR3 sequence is CACSSGGGAPNEQFF. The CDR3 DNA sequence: TGTGCCTGCAGCTCAGGTGGGGGGGCCCCAAATGAGCAGTTCTTC.

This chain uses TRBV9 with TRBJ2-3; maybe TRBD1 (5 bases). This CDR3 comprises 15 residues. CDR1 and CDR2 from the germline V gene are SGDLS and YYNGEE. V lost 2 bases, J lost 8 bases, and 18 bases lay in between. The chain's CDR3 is CASSVVEGAGGTQYF. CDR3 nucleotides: TGTGCCAGCAGCGTTGTGGAAGGGGCAGGCGGTACGCAGTATTTT.

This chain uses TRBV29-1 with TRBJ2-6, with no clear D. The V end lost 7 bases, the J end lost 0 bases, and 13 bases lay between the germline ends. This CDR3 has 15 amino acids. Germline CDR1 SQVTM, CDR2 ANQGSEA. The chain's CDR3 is CSAQAGASGANVLTF. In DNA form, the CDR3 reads TGCAGCGCCCAGGCAGGCGCCTCTGGGGCCAACGTCCTGACTTTC.

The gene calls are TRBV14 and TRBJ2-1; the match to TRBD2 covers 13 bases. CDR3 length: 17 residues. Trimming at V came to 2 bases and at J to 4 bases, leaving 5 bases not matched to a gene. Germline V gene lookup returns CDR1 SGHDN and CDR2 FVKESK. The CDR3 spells CASSQRSGLAGYNEQFF. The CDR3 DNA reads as TGTGCCAGCAGCCAACGCTCGGGACTAGCGGGATACAATGAGCAGTTCTTC.

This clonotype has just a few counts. The CDR3 loop is CASSPGTSGGANEQFF. The CDR3 coding sequence is TGTGCCAGCAGCCCCGGGACTAGCGGGGGAGCAAATGAGCAGTTCTTC. The chain combines TRBV7-8 with TRBJ2-1; TRBD2 matches at 14 bases. The CDR3 covers 16 residues. In germline, CDR1 is SGHVS, CDR2 FQNEAQ. V was pared by 5 bases and J by 7 bases, with 7 bases of the junction left unmatched.

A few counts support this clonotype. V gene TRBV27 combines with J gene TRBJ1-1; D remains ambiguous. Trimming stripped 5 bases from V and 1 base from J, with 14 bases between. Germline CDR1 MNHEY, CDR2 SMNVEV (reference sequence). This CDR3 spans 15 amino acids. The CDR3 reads CASSPDWIKNTEAFF. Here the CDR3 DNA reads TGTGCCAGCAGTCCTGACTGGATAAAGAACACTGAAGCTTTCTTT.

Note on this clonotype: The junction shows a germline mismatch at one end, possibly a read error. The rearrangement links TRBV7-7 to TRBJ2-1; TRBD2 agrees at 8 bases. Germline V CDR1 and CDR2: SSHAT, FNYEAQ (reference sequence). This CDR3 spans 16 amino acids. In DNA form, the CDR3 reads TGTGCTAGCAGCTTAAGCGGACTAGCCTCCTACAATGAGCAGTTCTTC. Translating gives CASSLSGLASYNEQFF.

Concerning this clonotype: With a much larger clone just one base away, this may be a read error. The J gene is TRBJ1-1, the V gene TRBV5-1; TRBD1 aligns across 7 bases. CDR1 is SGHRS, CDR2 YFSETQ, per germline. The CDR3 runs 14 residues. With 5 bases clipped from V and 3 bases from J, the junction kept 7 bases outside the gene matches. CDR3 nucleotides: TGCGCCAGCAGTGGGACAGCAACTGACACTGAAGCTTTCTTT. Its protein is CASSGTATDTEAFF.

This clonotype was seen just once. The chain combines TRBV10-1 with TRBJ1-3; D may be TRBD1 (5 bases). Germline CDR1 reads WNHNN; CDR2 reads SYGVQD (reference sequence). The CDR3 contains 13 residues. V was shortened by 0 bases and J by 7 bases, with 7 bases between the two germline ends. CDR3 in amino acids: CASSESKGNTIYF. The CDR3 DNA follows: TGCGCCAGCAGTGAGTCGAAGGGGAACACCATATATTTT.

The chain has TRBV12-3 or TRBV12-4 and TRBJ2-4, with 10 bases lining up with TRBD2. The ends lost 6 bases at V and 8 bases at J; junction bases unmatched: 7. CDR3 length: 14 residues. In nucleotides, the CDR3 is TGTGCCAGCAGCAAAGAACTAGCGGGACACATTCAGTACTTC. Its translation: CASSKELAGHIQYF.

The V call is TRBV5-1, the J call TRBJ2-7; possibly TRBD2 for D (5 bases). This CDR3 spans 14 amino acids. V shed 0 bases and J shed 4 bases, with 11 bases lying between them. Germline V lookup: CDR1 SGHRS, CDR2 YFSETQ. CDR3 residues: CASSLEGGLYEQYF. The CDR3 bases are TGCGCCAGCAGCTTGGAAGGAGGACTTTACGAGCAGTACTTC.

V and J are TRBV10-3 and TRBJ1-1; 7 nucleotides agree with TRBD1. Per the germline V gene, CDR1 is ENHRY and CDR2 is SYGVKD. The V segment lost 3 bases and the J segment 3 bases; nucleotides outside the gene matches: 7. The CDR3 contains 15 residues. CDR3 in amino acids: CAISERQGEDTEAFF. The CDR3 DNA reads TGTGCCATCAGTGAACGACAGGGAGAGGACACTGAAGCTTTCTTT.

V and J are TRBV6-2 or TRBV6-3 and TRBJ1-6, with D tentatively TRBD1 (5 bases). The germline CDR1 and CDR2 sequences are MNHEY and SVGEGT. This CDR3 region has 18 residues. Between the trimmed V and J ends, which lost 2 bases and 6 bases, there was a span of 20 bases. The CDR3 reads CASSYPPSTAKANSPLHF. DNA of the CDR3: TGTGCCAGCAGTTACCCTCCCTCGACAGCGAAGGCTAATTCACCCCTCCACTTT.

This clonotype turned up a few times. CDR3 in DNA: TGTGCCAGCAGCATCCCTAGTAGGAACAATGAGCAGTTCTTC. Its protein product is CASSIPSRNNEQFF. The chain carries TRBV7-9 and TRBJ2-1; D is uncertain. The V end was cut by 5 bases, the J end by 5 bases, with 13 bases between. This CDR3 contains 14 residues. Germline CDR1 reads SEHNR; CDR2 reads FQNEAQ (reference sequence).